This TCR beta chain was identified during a study of shared clonotypes between healthy human individuals. Background on the study: Donors had three CD4 naive, three CD4 memory, two CD8 naive and one CD8 memory plate apiece.

The repertoire was sequenced with immunoSEQ multiplex PCR; TCRdb's copy has only in-frame clones and lacks some. The sample comprises about 2.4 million clones, approximately 93% of which are singletons, and 0.36% rests with the top ten. The study drew all its donors from Caucasian adults living in Nashville, Tennessee. This clone has only one observation. CDR3 length: 15 amino acids. The V and J ends lost 4 bases and 1 base, in that order; junction bases with no gene match: 3. The germline V gene encodes CDR1 ENHRY and CDR2 SYGVKD. The chain combines TRBV10-3 with TRBJ1-5; 8 positions agree with TRBD1. The receptor's source is a man aged 18-30 years in good health. Some clones in this sample may be carry-over from other donors' samples. Material for sequencing was naive CD4+ T cells from PBMCs. Described subset: CD45RA+ positively selected. Written as DNA, the CDR3 is TGTGCCATCAGTGGGAGACAGGGGAGCAATCAGCCCCAGCATTTT. Amino acids: CAISGRQGSNQPQHF.